This note documents a single T cell receptor (beta chain) sequence. Its target is unknown. The data belong to a study of T cells in Graves' hyperthyroidism and ophthalmopathy. Study results and limitations: Expanded thyroid clonotypes (above 0.001) were mostly also found in blood.

There were TCR beta CDR3 regions amplified from RNA transcripts. HTBI primers were employed in a first-round RT-PCR of the TCR CDR3. MiXCR was run by TCRdb on the multiplex PCR reads, yielding one entry per CDR3 protein. The sample includes some 500,000 distinct CDR3 sequences, about an eighth seen only once; the top ten take about 17%. CDR3 length: 15 amino acids. The ends were cut back, 3 bases at V and 5 bases at J, with 17 bases in the middle. Germline-derived CDR1 and CDR2 are MRHNA and SNTAGT. Sequenced: blood. The rearrangement joins TRBV6-4 to TRBJ2-7; no definite D call. This receptor was identified in a young woman with Graves' hyperthyroidism. The CDR3 reads CASSEMAGGSDEQYF. CDR3 coding DNA: TGTGCCAGCAGTGAGATGGCAGGCGGATCTGACGAGCAGTACTTC.